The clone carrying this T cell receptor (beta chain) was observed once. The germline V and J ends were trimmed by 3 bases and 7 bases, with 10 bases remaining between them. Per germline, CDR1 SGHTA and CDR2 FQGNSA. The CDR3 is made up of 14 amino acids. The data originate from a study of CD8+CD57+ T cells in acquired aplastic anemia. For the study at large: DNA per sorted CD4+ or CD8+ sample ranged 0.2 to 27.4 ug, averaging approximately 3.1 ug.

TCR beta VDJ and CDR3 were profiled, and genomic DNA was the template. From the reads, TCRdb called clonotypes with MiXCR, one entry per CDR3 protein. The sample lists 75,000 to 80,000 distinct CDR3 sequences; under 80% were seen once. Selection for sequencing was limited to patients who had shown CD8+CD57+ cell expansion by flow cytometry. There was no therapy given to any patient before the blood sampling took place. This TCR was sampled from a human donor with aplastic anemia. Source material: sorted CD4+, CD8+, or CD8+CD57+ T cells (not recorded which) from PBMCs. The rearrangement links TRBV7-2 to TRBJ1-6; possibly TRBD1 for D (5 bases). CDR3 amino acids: CASSFGGVNSPLHF. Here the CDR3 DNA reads TGTGCCAGCAGCTTCGGGGGGGTCAATTCACCCCTCCACTTT.